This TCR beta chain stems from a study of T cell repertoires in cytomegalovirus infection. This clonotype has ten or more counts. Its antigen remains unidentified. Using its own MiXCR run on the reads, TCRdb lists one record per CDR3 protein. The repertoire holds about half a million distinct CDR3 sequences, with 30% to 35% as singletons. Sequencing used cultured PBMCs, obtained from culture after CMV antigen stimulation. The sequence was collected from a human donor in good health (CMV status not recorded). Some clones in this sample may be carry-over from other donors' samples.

CDR3 sequence (DNA): TGTGCCAGCAGCCCCGGGAGGGCTGGAAACACCATATATTTT. Translated, it gives CASSPGRAGNTIYF. The chain employs TRBV7-2 and TRBJ1-3, with D hard to call. The CDR3 is made up of 14 amino acids. Germline V gives CDR1 SGHTA, CDR2 FQGNSA. V gave up 5 bases and J gave up 2 bases, with 10 bases separating them.